Listed below are T cell receptor beta chains from one sample, sequenced in a study of cytomegalovirus exposure and HLA in healthy donors. Here immunoSEQ multiplex PCR was the method, and the copy in TCRdb shows in-frame clones only, minus some. The sample yields about 360,000 clones, 86% seen once. Specimen: PBMCs. These receptors all stem from a woman in her late teens or twenties in good health and CMV-seronegative. Both conserved end residues are part of each CDR3. A D gene is named only where the DNA matches it firmly. Expanded clones are given a class, and other clones once, few, many or no size at all.

clone_size,j_call,d_call,v_call,cdr3_nt,cdr3_aa
once,TRBJ2-5,TRBD2,TRBV7-3,TGTGCCAGCAGCTTGCTAGCGGGACTGGAGACCCAGTACTTC,CASSLLAGLETQYF
-,TRBJ1-1,TRBD1,TRBV5-4,TGTGCCAGCCAGACAGGGGGTGAAGCTTTCTTT,CASQTGGEAFF
-,TRBJ2-5,TRBD1,TRBV18,TGTGCCAGCTCCCAGGGACAGAACCAAGAGACCCAGTACTTC,CASSQGQNQETQYF
-,TRBJ2-1,-,TRBV5-5,TGTGCCAGCAGCCTCGGGACTCCTTACAATGAGCAGTTCTTC,CASSLGTPYNEQFF
few,TRBJ2-7,-,TRBV7-2,TGTGCCAGCAGCCCGACCCAACGGGGCGAGCAGTACTTC,CASSPTQRGEQYF
-,TRBJ2-5,-,TRBV2,TGTGCCAGCGGGAAGGGGATAAACCAAGAGACCCAGTACTTC,CASGKGINQETQYF
once,TRBJ2-3,-,TRBV7-3,TGTGCCAGCAGCTTAACAAACTTCGGGAGCACAGATACGCAGTATTTT,CASSLTNFGSTDTQYF
-,TRBJ2-7,TRBD2,TRBV6-1,TGTGCCAGCATCGGGGGGGGTCTTCCCTACGAGCAGTACTTC,CASIGGGLPYEQYF
-,TRBJ1-1,-,TRBV7-8,TGTGCCAGCAGCTGGTCCTCCGGGAAAACTGAAGCTTTCTTT,CASSWSSGKTEAFF
-,TRBJ2-5,TRBD1,TRBV29-1,TGCAGCGTTGGGGGGGGACAGGGGTTTACCCAAGAGACCCAGTACTTC,CSVGGGQGFTQETQYF
-,TRBJ1-1,-,TRBV9,TGTGCCAGCGGCGGGGGGGCTGAAGCTTTCTTT,CASGGGAEAFF
-,TRBJ2-7,TRBD2,TRBV6-1,TGTGCCAGCAGTCCGACTAGCGGGACCATATACGAGCAGTACTTC,CASSPTSGTIYEQYF
-,TRBJ2-7,TRBD1,TRBV30,TGTGCCTGGAGTACGTGGGACAGGGAGGGGAACGAGCAGTACTTC,CAWSTWDREGNEQYF
-,TRBJ1-2,-,TRBV28,TGTGCCACCAAGATAGAGCGGGGGGCGCCACAAGGCTACACCTTC,CATKIERGAPQGYTF
-,TRBJ2-7,TRBD2,TRBV7-2,TGTGCCAGCAGCTTCCTACTAGCGGTGAACGAGCAGTACTTC,CASSFLLAVNEQYF
-,TRBJ2-7,-,TRBV5-8,TGTGCCAGCAGCTTCTTTTCTAGCGTTGCCTACGAGCAGTACTTC,CASSFFSSVAYEQYF